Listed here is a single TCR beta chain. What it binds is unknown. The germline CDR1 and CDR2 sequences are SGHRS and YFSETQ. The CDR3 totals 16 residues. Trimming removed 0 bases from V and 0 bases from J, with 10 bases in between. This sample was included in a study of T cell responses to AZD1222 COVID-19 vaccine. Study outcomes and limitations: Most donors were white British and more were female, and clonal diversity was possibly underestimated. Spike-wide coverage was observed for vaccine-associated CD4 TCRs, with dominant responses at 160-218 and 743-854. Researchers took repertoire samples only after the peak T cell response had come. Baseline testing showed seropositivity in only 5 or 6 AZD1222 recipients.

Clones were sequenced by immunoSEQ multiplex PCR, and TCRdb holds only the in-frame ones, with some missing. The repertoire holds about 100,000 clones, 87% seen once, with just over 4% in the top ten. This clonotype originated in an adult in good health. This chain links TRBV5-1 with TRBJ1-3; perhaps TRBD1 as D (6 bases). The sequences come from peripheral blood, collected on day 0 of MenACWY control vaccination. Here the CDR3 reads CASSLDGQTSGNTIYF. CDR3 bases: TGCGCCAGCAGCTTGGATGGACAGACCTCTGGAAACACCATATATTTT.